This T cell receptor (beta chain) came from a study of OX40 agonist ivuxolimab in advanced cancers. Some background on the complete study: The costimulatory receptor OX40 (CD134) was targeted by ivuxolimab, a fully human IgG2 agonistic monoclonal antibody. Partial responses were achieved by three dose-escalation patients, of whom one had hepatocellular carcinoma and two had cutaneous melanoma. The monotherapy dose-escalation portion (N ≈ 52 patients) of the phase I ivuxolimab trial is reported in the paper. The purpose of peripheral TCRbeta sequencing was to test whether ivuxolimab changed TCR sequence diversity and led to clonal T-cell expansion. Of the 52 patients in dose escalation, some 20 had hepatocellular carcinoma, approximately 15 had melanoma, 9 had renal cell carcinoma and 9 had head and neck cancer. A male proportion of around 81% and a mean age of 60 years, ranging from 23 to 79, were recorded for the dose-escalation cohort. Prior anti-PD-1, anti-PD-L1 or anti-CTLA-4 therapy was permitted, and checkpoint inhibitors had been received by around 40% of dose-escalation patients. Intravenous ivuxolimab was administered to patients every 2 weeks at six dose levels: 0.01, 0.1, 0.3, 1.5, 3 and 10 mg/kg.

Patients with autoimmune disease history or receiving systemic immunosuppression were excluded from the trial. Peripheral blood for TCR sequencing was collected from all dose cohorts at baseline, on cycle 4 day 1, and on cycle 7 day 1. Samples were obtained from an open-label, multicenter, first-in-human phase I dose-escalation trial of ivuxolimab. Adults with locally advanced or metastatic melanoma, renal cell, hepatocellular, or head and neck squamous cell carcinoma were enrolled in the trial. CD4+ and CD8+ T cells were sorted separately from peripheral blood before TCR sequencing. Genomic DNA was isolated from the sorted cells so that the TCRbeta CDR3 region could be sequenced. The immunoSEQ Assay was used for sequencing of TCRbeta CDR3 regions. TCRdb mirrors the immuneACCESS table, restricted to in-frame sequences. Some clones are absent from its copies; in checked studies, under half trace to an unresolved V gene, and the reason for the others is unknown. A total of some 30,000 clones appear in this sample, around 86% of them only once. The leading ten clones occupy 20% to 30% of the sample.

Details on this clone: Its antigen specificity is not known. Base qualities are not recorded, but no much larger clone differs from it by a single base.

The CDR3 has 15 amino acids, counting the end cysteine and phenylalanine. Only the CDR3 DNA stays, 45 bases, in frame from base 1. V and J lose 1 base and 5 bases, and a span of 14 bases separates them. Via the germline V gene (reference sequence), CDR1 is SEHNR and CDR2 FQNEAQ. The full study reports these points: After ivuxolimab, CD8+ T cells had more expanded clones than CD4+ T cells on average. Low levels of normalized T-cell clonal expansion were also seen in some patients who did not respond. Clonal expansion of both CD4+ and CD8+ blood T cells was observed from baseline to week 6 at doses 0.1 to 3.0 mg/kg. The antigen specificity of the clonally expanded peripheral T cells was not determined. In partial responders in the 0.1-3.0 mg/kg groups, normalized peripheral clonal expansion was found to be among the lowest, especially among CD8+ T cells.

Sequenced here: CD4+ or CD8+ T cells sorted from blood, sampled in a trial of the OX40 agonist ivuxolimab. This receptor was identified in an adult with an advanced solid tumor such as melanoma, head and neck, liver or kidney cancer. The chain links TRBV7-9 with TRBJ2-5; TRBD2 is perhaps the D gene, given 6 matching bases. The CDR3 loop reads CASSLVLGGKETQYF. The base sequence is TGTGCCAGCAGCTTAGTCCTGGGCGGGAAGGAGACCCAGTACTTC.